This T cell receptor (beta chain) was obtained from a study of Ad26.COV2.S vaccination and SARS-CoV-2 variants. Sequenced by immunoSEQ multiplex PCR; TCRdb stores in-frame clones only, minus some. This sample has fewer than 900,000 clones, with around 90% found just once. Germline lookup yields CDR1 SGHTA and CDR2 FQGNSA. V lost 0 bases, J lost 4 bases, and 4 bases lay in between. The CDR3 loop spans 13 amino acids. Treatment defined: some 20 received Ad26.COV2.S at low or high dose, single or two shots; 5 received placebo; per-sample allocation not given. Sampling was done on day 63 after the first vaccine or placebo injection. A note on this clone: A much larger clone sits a single nucleotide away, making a read error possible. Other DNA sequences in the same sample also yield this CDR3.

The V call is TRBV7-2, the J call TRBJ1-3; no clear D. This sequence was found in a person aged 18-60 years who received the Ad26.COV2.S COVID-19 vaccine or a placebo. This material consisted of peripheral blood, taken in a trial of Ad26.COV2.S vaccine versus placebo. The CDR3: CASSLAGGNTIYF. The CDR3 coding sequence is TGTGCCAGCAGCTTAGCCGGGGGAAACACCATATATTTT. Together with reference TRBV7-2 and TRBJ1-3, the CDR3 gives the full variable domain: GAGVSQSPSNKVTEKGKDVELRCDPISGHTALYWYRQSLGQGLEFLIYFQGNSAPDKSGLPSDRFSAERTGGSVSTLTIQRTQQEDSAVYLCASSLAGGNTIYFGEGSWLTVV.